This T cell receptor beta chain is from a study of T-cell reconstitution after alpha-beta-depleted transplantation in children. Study-level points and caveats: T-cell counts and diversity were attributed mostly to newly produced T cells one year after transplant. High day-60 TCRbeta diversity in some patients came from surviving recipient T cells and thymic progenitors. After transplant, at about two months, alpha-beta T cells were reportedly derived from several hundred expanded graft clones.

The table lists this clonotype with many counts. No antigen is known for it. Unique molecular identifiers featured in how the TCRbeta library was prepared. TCRdb processed the PCR reads anew with MiXCR; each CDR3 protein has one entry. The data hold some 26,000 distinct CDR3 sequences, with 15% to 20% observed a single time. Between the trimmed V and J ends, which lost 5 bases and 0 bases, there was a span of 11 bases. CDR1 and CDR2 from the germline V gene are SGHAT and FQNNGV. This CDR3 comprises 15 residues. The source material was PBMCs, mostly from graft donor cells, sampled 60 days after TCRalphabeta/CD19-depleted stem cell transplant. The chain joins TRBV11-2 to TRBJ2-1; TRBD1 is a possible D gene (5 bases). The TCR was taken from a male patient between 2 and 10 years old who had a stem cell transplant for acute lymphoblastic leukemia, so the T cells may come from the graft donor. The CDR3 sequence: CASSPTVSSYNEQFF. The DNA of the CDR3 is TGTGCCAGCAGCCCGACAGTAAGCTCCTACAATGAGCAGTTCTTC.